The clone carrying this TCR beta chain has more than one count but fewer than ten. Its antigen is unknown. The sample comes from a study of Graves' ophthalmopathy and Graves' hyperthyroidism. For the study at large: Before any treatment was given, at initial diagnosis, peripheral blood was collected.

With V trimmed by 0 bases and J by 1 base, 14 bases remained unmatched. CDR1 SGHAT and CDR2 FQDESV come from the germline V gene (reference sequence). The CDR3 consists of 19 residues. General study points: Detected in blood as well were most expanded thyroid clonotypes with frequency above 0.001.

From RNA, the CDR3 regions of TCR beta chains were amplified and sequenced. The library came from an HTBI-primed first-round RT-PCR and a second-round multiplex PCR. Each CDR3 protein is one row after TCRdb ran MiXCR on the multiplex PCR reads. The sample includes some 370,000 distinct CDR3 sequences, 15% to 20% of them seen just once. This sequence joins TRBV11-1 and TRBJ1-2; 7 positions match TRBD1. This clonotype was sampled from an adult woman with stable Graves' hyperthyroidism. Material for sequencing was peripheral blood. The CDR3 DNA reads TGTGCCAGCAGCTTAGCACCGAAAGGAGGGGGCGGAAATAACTATGGCTACACCTTC. It translates to CASSLAPKGGGGNNYGYTF.